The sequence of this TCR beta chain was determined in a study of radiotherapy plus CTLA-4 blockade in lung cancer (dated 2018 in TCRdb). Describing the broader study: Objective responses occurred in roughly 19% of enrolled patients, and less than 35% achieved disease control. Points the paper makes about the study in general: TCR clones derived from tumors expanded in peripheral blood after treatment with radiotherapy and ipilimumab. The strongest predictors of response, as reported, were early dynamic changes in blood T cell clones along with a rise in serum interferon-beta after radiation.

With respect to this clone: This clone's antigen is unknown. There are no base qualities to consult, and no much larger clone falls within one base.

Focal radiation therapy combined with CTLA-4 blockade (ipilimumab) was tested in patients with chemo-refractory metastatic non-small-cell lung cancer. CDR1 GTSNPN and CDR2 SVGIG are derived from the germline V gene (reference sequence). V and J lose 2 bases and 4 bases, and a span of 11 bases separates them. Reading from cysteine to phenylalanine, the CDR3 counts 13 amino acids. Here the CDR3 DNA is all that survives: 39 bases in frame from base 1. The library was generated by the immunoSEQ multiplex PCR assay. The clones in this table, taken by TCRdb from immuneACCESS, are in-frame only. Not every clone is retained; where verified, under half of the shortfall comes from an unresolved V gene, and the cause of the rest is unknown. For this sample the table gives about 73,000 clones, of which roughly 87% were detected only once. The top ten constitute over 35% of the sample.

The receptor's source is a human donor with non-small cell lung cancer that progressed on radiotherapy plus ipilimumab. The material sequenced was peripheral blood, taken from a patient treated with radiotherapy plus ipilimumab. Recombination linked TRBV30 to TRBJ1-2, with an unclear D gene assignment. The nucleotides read TGTGCCTGGAGTACACAGCTCTTCTATGGCTACACCTTC. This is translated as CAWSTQLFYGYTF. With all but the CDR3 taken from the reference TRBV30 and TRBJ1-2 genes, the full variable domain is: SQTIHQWPATLVQPVGSPLSLECTVEGTSNPNLYWYRQAAGRGLQLLFYSVGIGQISSEVPQNLSASRPQDRQFILSSKKLLLSDSGFYLCAWSTQLFYGYTFGSGTRLTVV.